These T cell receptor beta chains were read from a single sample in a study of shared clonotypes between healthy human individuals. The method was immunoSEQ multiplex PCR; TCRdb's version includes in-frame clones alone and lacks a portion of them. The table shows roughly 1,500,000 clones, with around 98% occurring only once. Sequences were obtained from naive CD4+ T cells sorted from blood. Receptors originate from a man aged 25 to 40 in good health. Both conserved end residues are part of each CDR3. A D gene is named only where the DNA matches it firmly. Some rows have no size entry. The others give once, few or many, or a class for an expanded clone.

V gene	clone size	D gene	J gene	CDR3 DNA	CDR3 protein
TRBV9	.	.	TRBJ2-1	TGTGCCAGCAGCGTCCGCGATGAGCAGTTCTTC	CASSVRDEQFF
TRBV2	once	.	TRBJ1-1	TGTGCCAGCTATCCCCGGGGGTGGGCTGAAGCTTTCTTT	CASYPRGWAEAFF
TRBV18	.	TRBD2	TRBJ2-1	TGTGCCAGCTCACCATCGTCTAGCGGGGATTACAATGAGCAGTTCTTC	CASSPSSSGDYNEQFF
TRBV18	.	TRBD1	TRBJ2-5	TGTGCCAGCTCACCTCTAGGGACAGGGGGTCGGGAGACCCAGTACTTC	CASSPLGTGGRETQYF
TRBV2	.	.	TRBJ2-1	TGTGCCAGCAGGGAGTATGGGCCCACTGATGAGCAGTTCTTC	CASREYGPTDEQFF
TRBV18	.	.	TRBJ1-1	TGTGCCAGCTCACCAAATGTACAGCAAGATGAAGCTTTCTTT	CASSPNVQQDEAFF
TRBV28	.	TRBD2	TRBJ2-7	TGTGCCAGCAGTTTCCAGACTAGCGGGATCTACGAGCAGTACTTC	CASSFQTSGIYEQYF
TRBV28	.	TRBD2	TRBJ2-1	TGTGCCAGCGGGACTAGCGGGAGAAGGCCCTACAATGAGCAGTTCTTC	CASGTSGRRPYNEQFF
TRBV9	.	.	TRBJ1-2	TGTGCCAGCAGCCTCAATGTACTCGGCTATGGCTACACCTTC	CASSLNVLGYGYTF
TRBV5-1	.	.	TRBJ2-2	TGCGCCAGCAGAGCCCAGAACACCGGGGAGCTGTTTTTT	CASRAQNTGELFF
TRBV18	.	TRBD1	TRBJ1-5	TGTGCCAGCTCACCTGGGACAGCTGGATACGCCCAGCATTTT	CASSPGTAGYAQHF
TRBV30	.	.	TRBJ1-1	TGTGCCTGGAGTGTACAAATCGGCGCAGTCGGCACTGAAGCTTTCTTT	CAWSVQIGAVGTEAFF
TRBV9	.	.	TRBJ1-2	TGTGCCAGCAGCGGAGTGAAACCTAACTATGGCTACACCTTC	CASSGVKPNYGYTF
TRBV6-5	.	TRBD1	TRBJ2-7	TGTGCCAGCAGGACAGGGCTATTACCCTACGAGCAGTACTTC	CASRTGLLPYEQYF
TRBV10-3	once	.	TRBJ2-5	TGTGCCATCGATATGAAGACCCAGTACTTC	CAIDMKTQYF
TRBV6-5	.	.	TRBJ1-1	TGTGCCAGCAGTTTTGGGGCGGACACTGAAGCTTTCTTT	CASSFGADTEAFF
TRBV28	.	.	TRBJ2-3	TGTGCCAGCAGTCGGGCTGGGGGCACAGATACGCAGTATTTT	CASSRAGGTDTQYF
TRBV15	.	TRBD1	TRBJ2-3	TGTGCCACCAGCAAAAGGACAGGAATACCTAGCACAGATACGCAGTATTTT	CATSKRTGIPSTDTQYF
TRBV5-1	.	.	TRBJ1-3	TGCGCCAGCAGCCAGACAGGATCTGGAAACACCATATATTTT	CASSQTGSGNTIYF
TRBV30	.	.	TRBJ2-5	TGTGCCTGGAGTGCGAGGCCAGGGGAGACCCAGTACTTC	CAWSARPGETQYF
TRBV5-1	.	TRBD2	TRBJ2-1	TGCGCCAGCAGATTGGATCTAGCGGGAGGGTACAATGAGCAGTTCTTC	CASRLDLAGGYNEQFF